A single sample gave rise to the 16 T cell receptor beta chains below, sequenced in a study of tumor-infiltrating lymphocytes in primary liver carcinoma. Germline DNA was also extracted, and blood RNA was taken from unsorted whole blood. TCR beta cDNA was made from 400 to 500 ng total RNA with a constant-region primer. Sequencing libraries for TCR beta derived from three nested multiplex PCR rounds that used slightly modified ARM-PCR. Forward primers for TRBV1-TRBV30 and a C-beta reverse primer served the first two PCR rounds, at about 10 cycles each. Each CDR3 protein gets one entry after TCRdb re-called the multiplex PCR reads with MiXCR. The sample has almost 200,000 distinct CDR3 sequences, roughly 61% seen once. Specimen: peripheral blood. These receptors came from a woman aged 60 to 75 with primary liver carcinoma and hepatitis B virus infection.

This clonotype is a singleton in its sample. The junction shows a germline mismatch at one end, possibly a read error. The CDR3 region is CASSVRRLAVNSYDERFF. The CDR3 region has the DNA TGTGCCAGCAGCGTACGAAGACTAGCGGTTAACTCCTACGATGAGCGGTTCTTC. The rearrangement joins TRBV11-2 to TRBJ2-1; 9 bases fit TRBD2. CDR1 is SGHAT, CDR2 FQNNGV, per germline. The CDR3 consists of 18 residues.

Comments on this clonotype: A read error is possible here, since a much larger clone lies one base away. V gene TRBV28 combines with J gene TRBJ2-1, with D unclear. From germline, CDR1 is MDHEN and CDR2 SYDVKM. The CDR3 is 13 amino acids. The CDR3 sequence is CASGTGSYDEQFF. Here the CDR3 DNA reads TGTGCCAGCGGAACCGGGTCCTACGATGAGCAGTTCTTC.

Concerning this clonotype: Being one base from a much bigger clone, this may be a read error. This sequence joins TRBV10-3 and TRBJ2-3; D not certain. Germline lookup yields CDR1 ENHRY and CDR2 SYGVKD. The CDR3 consists of 14 residues. DNA of the CDR3: TGTGCCATCAGCCCAGACGAAGACACAGATACGCGGTATTTT. The encoded protein is CAISPDEDTDTRYF.

This clonotype was counted ten times or more. The CDR3: CASRPGTLLYNEQFF. CDR3 sequence (DNA): TGTGCCAGCAGACCCGGGACTCTTCTGTACAATGAGCAGTTCTTC. The chain carries TRBV6-2 or TRBV6-3 and TRBJ2-1; tentative D call: TRBD2 (6 bases). Germline CDR1 and CDR2: MNHEY and SVGEGT. This CDR3 comprises 15 residues. V lost 6 bases and J 4 bases, leaving 16 bases between the germline ends.

This clonotype was seen just once. Sequence at one end of the junction differs from germline and may be a read error. The gene calls are TRBV11-2 and TRBJ1-1; D perhaps matches TRBD1 (5 bases). There are 12 residues in the CDR3. The V gene's germline CDR1 is SGHAT and CDR2 FQNNGV. The chain's CDR3 is CVSCRTGAEAFF. In nucleotides, the CDR3 is TGTGTCAGCTGCCGAACAGGCGCTGAAGCTTTCTTT.

This clonotype was detected only a few times. The CDR3 loop reads CASSTGGRGRNTEAFF. CDR3 nucleotides: TGTGCCAGCAGCACGGGGGGGAGGGGTCGAAACACTGAAGCTTTCTTT. The chain is built from TRBV6-5 and TRBJ1-1; possibly TRBD1 for D (5 bases). Germline V CDR1 and CDR2: MNHEY, SVGAGI. This CDR3 has 16 amino acids. Trimming stripped 6 bases from V and 2 bases from J, with 19 bases between.

As concerns this clonotype: Just one base apart from a much larger clone, this may be a read error. The chain joins TRBV6-5 to TRBJ1-4; D perhaps matches TRBD1 (5 bases). Germline V gives CDR1 MNHEY, CDR2 SVGAGI. The CDR3 is 15 residues long. Here the CDR3 reads CARSYSRGTNEKLFF. The CDR3 nucleotides are TGTGCCAGAAGTTACTCGAGGGGAACTAATGAAAAACTGTTTTTT.

This clonotype was recorded a few times. The junction and the germline gene differ at one end; a read error may be behind it. The chain links TRBV28 to TRBJ1-1, with 7 positions matching TRBD1. CDR1 is MDHEN and CDR2 is SYDVKM in the germline V gene. The CDR3 is made up of 14 amino acids. Here the CDR3 reads CVSSLWGQQPSGFF. CDR3 DNA: TGTGTCAGCAGTTTATGGGGACAGCAGCCAAGCGGTTTCTTT.

This clonotype has a handful of counts. A much larger clone is a single base away; this may be a read error. V gene TRBV6-5 combines with J gene TRBJ2-1; D may match TRBD1 or TRBD2 (5 bases each). This CDR3 has 15 residues. Germline V gene lookup returns CDR1 MNHEY and CDR2 SVGAGI. CDR3 residues: CVSSVPGTVRDEQFF. CDR3 DNA: TGTGTCAGCAGTGTACCCGGGACCGTTAGGGATGAGCAGTTCTTC.

By its share, this clonotype is medium-sized (0.01 to 0.1%). The chain recombines TRBV11-2 with TRBJ1-4; D uncertain. The CDR3 totals 13 residues. Germline V gives CDR1 SGHAT, CDR2 FQNNGV. The V end lost 0 bases, the J end lost 13 bases, and 12 bases lay between the germline ends. This chain's CDR3 is CASSLEPLSALFF. The CDR3 DNA sequence: TGTGCCAGCAGCTTAGAGCCTTTGTCGGCACTGTTTTTT.

This clonotype came up a few times. V gene TRBV28 combines with J gene TRBJ2-1, with 10 positions matching TRBD2. After removal of 5 bases from V and 5 bases from J, the junction contained 9 bases not matched to a gene. The CDR3 runs to 16 residues. Germline-derived CDR1 and CDR2 are MDHEN and SYDVKM. The CDR3 region is CASSVSSGRLNNEQFF. The CDR3, as DNA: TGTGCCAGCAGTGTCTCTAGCGGGAGACTAAACAATGAGCAGTTCTTC.

As concerns this clonotype: Given a much more abundant clone one base away, this may be a read error. The chain combines TRBV5-4 with TRBJ1-6; the match to TRBD1 covers 12 bases. The CDR3 has 16 amino acids. Germline CDR1 SGHNT, CDR2 YYREEE (reference sequence). CDR3: CANSLGQGAGRSPLHF. The CDR3 DNA sequence: TGTGCCAACAGCTTGGGACAGGGGGCAGGAAGGTCACCCCTCCACTTT.

On this clonotype itself: The junction departs from germline at one end; a sequencing error may be responsible. The gene calls are TRBV11-2 and TRBJ2-1, with unresolved D. Germline V CDR1 and CDR2: SGHAT, FQNNGV. CDR3 length: 14 residues. CDR3 DNA sequence: TGTGTCAGCAGCTTTACGGGCCTGGGAAATGAGCAGTTCTTC. It is translated as CVSSFTGLGNEQFF.

Remarks on this clonotype: This may come from a read error, since a much larger clone is one base off. The chain joins TRBV10-2 to TRBJ1-5; no definite D call. The V and J ends lost 5 bases and 8 bases respectively, with 16 bases between them. Germline CDR1 WSHSY, CDR2 SAAADI. CDR3 length equals 14 residues. CDR3 loop: CASSRTRGDKPQHF. CDR3 bases: TGCGCCAGCAGTAGGACGCGGGGTGATAAGCCCCAGCATTTT.

This chain connects TRBV20-1 to TRBJ2-6; D is ambiguous. The germline V gene encodes CDR1 DFQATT and CDR2 SNEGSKA (reference sequence). V was shortened by 5 bases and J by 0 bases, with 11 bases between the two germline ends. The CDR3 consists of 15 residues. CDR3 in amino acids: CSAGNPSSGANVLTF. The CDR3 DNA reads TGCAGTGCTGGTAATCCTAGCTCTGGGGCCAACGTCCTGACTTTC.

This clonotype has more than one count but fewer than ten. The chain joins TRBV5-4 to TRBJ1-2; D is unresolved. This CDR3 is built from 13 residues. Per the germline V gene, CDR1 is SGHNT and CDR2 is YYREEE (reference sequence). V gave up 0 bases and J gave up 8 bases, with 11 bases separating them. The CDR3 nucleotides are TGTGCCAGCAGCTTGGAGAACATGCTAGGCTACACCTTC. It translates to CASSLENMLGYTF.